Sequencing of this T cell receptor (beta chain) was carried out in a study of T cells after yellow fever vaccination. Using its own MiXCR run on the 5' RACE reads, TCRdb lists one record per CDR3 protein. The sample yields 250,000 to 350,000 distinct CDR3 sequences, around 7% seen once. Study findings and constraints: Primary-vaccination clones mostly resurfaced post-booster (around 96% CD4, roughly 90% CD8). The study found a weaker secondary response that peaked faster, day 5 versus 15.

This clonotype was observed many times. Its specificity is unknown. V lost 4 bases and J lost 4; bases outside the gene matches: 7. This CDR3 is 15 amino acids long. CDR1 and CDR2 from the germline V gene are SGDLS and YYNGEE. This specimen consisted of PBMCs, obtained roughly 46 days after the first yellow fever vaccination. The chain uses TRBV9 and TRBJ2-1, with 8 nucleotides matching TRBD2. This clonotype was sampled from a man aged 18 to 30 who received the YFV17D yellow fever vaccine. DNA of the CDR3: TGTGCCAGCAGCACCGGGGGGGTGCCGTACAATGAGCAGTTCTTC. As protein: CASSTGGVPYNEQFF. Full variable domain (missing parts from reference TRBV9 and TRBJ2-1): DSGVTQTPKHLITATGQRVTLRCSPRSGDLSVYWYQQSLDQGLQFLIQYYNGEERAKGNILERFSAQQFPDLHSELNLSSLELGDSALYFCASSTGGVPYNEQFFGPGTRLTVL.